These T cell receptor beta chains were read from a single sample in a study of cytomegalovirus exposure and HLA in healthy donors. Libraries were prepared by immunoSEQ multiplex PCR; TCRdb keeps only in-frame clonotypes and omits some of them. Counted here are about 300,000 clones, 70% to 90% occurring once; the ten biggest clones make up 4%. Sequences were obtained from PBMCs. The receptors here all came from a man in his forties or fifties in good health and CMV-seropositive. CDR3s include the opening cysteine and the closing phenylalanine or tryptophan. D genes are given only for firm matches. Clone size appears in some rows only: once, few, many, or a class for an expanded clone.

CDR3	DNA	D	V	J	size
CASQPSGGVYEQYF	TGTGCCAGCCAGCCCAGTGGAGGGGTCTACGAGCAGTACTTC	-	TRBV6-6	TRBJ2-7	-
CASSPRTIYEQYF	TGTGCCAGCAGTCCCCGGACTATCTACGAGCAGTACTTC	-	TRBV2	TRBJ2-7	-
CASSSGQTYEQYF	TGTGCCAGCAGCTCGGGACAGACCTACGAGCAGTACTTC	TRBD1	TRBV7-9	TRBJ2-7	-
CASEAGGSNEQFF	TGTGCCAGCGAAGCGGGAGGTAGTAATGAGCAGTTCTTC	TRBD2	TRBV6-5	TRBJ2-1	-
CASTQLTGYQETQYF	TGTGCCAGCACCCAACTTACAGGGTACCAAGAGACCCAGTACTTC	-	TRBV7-8	TRBJ2-5	-
CASSATSGRALLLETQYF	TGTGCCAGCAGTGCAACTAGCGGGAGGGCCTTATTGCTGGAGACCCAGTACTTC	TRBD2	TRBV27	TRBJ2-5	-
CASSLSWANDYEQYF	TGTGCCAGCAGTTTATCATGGGCTAATGACTACGAGCAGTACTTC	-	TRBV27	TRBJ2-7	-
CASSPQGAGQPQHF	TGTGCCAGCAGCCCACAGGGGGCAGGTCAGCCCCAGCATTTT	TRBD1	TRBV6-5	TRBJ1-5	-
CASSPGSGANVLTF	TGCGCCAGCAGCCCAGGCTCTGGGGCCAACGTCCTGACTTTC	-	TRBV4-3	TRBJ2-6	-
CASSRDRGKYGYTF	TGTGCCAGCAGCCGCGACAGGGGGAAATATGGCTACACCTTC	TRBD1	TRBV6-6	TRBJ1-2	-
CASTSGMLGLETQYF	TGTGCCAGCACTAGCGGGATGTTGGGTTTAGAGACCCAGTACTTC	TRBD2	TRBV28	TRBJ2-5	-
CASSESGYEQYF	TGTGCCAGCAGTGAATCCGGGTACGAGCAGTACTTC	-	TRBV25-1	TRBJ2-7	-
CASNMGGQQNTEAFF	TGTGCCAGCAACATGGGGGGACAGCAGAACACTGAAGCTTTCTTT	TRBD1	TRBV28	TRBJ1-1	-
CASSKVLSYEQYF	TGTGCCAGCAGCAAAGTTCTCTCCTACGAGCAGTACTTC	-	TRBV21-1	TRBJ2-7	once
CASSPGTAAAYGYTF	TGTGCCAGCTCACCAGGTACGGCGGCGGCATATGGCTACACCTTC	-	TRBV18	TRBJ1-2	-
CASSLRTRINEQYF	TGTGCCAGCAGCTTAAGGACTAGGATCAACGAGCAGTACTTC	TRBD2	TRBV11-1	TRBJ2-7	-
CASSSVDRRQRPGELFF	TGTGCCAGCAGCTCCGTTGACCGGCGACAGAGGCCCGGGGAGCTGTTTTTT	-	TRBV7-3	TRBJ2-2	-
CASTRSTTGELFF	TGTGCCAGCACCAGGTCGACCACCGGGGAGCTGTTTTTT	-	TRBV11-3	TRBJ2-2	-
CASSLGGGHADTQYF	TGTGCCAGCAGCTTGGGTGGAGGGCACGCAGATACGCAGTATTTT	-	TRBV5-6	TRBJ2-3	-
CASRASGQGRTEAFF	TGTGCCAGTCGGGCATCAGGACAGGGGCGGACTGAAGCTTTCTTT	TRBD1	TRBV19	TRBJ1-1	-
CASSLPYPPYEQYF	TGTGCCAGCAGTTTACCCTACCCCCCTTACGAGCAGTACTTC	-	TRBV28	TRBJ2-7	few
CASSIQGNSYNEQFF	TGTGCCAGCAGCATACAGGGGAACTCCTACAATGAGCAGTTCTTC	TRBD1	TRBV7-8	TRBJ2-1	-
CASSLDQGLAYEQYF	TGTGCCAGCAGCTTAGATCAGGGGCTAGCCTACGAGCAGTACTTC	-	TRBV7-2	TRBJ2-7	-
CASSLNRVDTQYF	TGTGCCAGCAGTCTAAACAGGGTGGATACGCAGTATTTT	-	TRBV27	TRBJ2-3	-
CASSLEVVSAGNTIYF	TGTGCCAGCAGCTTGGAAGTGGTTTCGGCTGGAAACACCATATATTTT	-	TRBV5-8	TRBJ1-3	-
CSVADRGSAYEQYF	TGCAGCGTTGCGGACAGGGGCTCAGCCTACGAGCAGTACTTC	TRBD1	TRBV29-1	TRBJ2-7	-
CASSSQGWNTEAFF	TGTGCCAGCAGCTCACAGGGTTGGAACACTGAAGCTTTCTTT	-	TRBV7-8	TRBJ1-1	-
CASSLGGHRVNTEAFF	TGTGCCAGCAGCTTGGGGGGTCACAGGGTGAACACTGAAGCTTTCTTT	-	TRBV5-4	TRBJ1-1	-
CASSLGQGYDTGELFF	TGTGCCAGCAGCTTAGGACAGGGTTATGACACCGGGGAGCTGTTTTTT	TRBD1	TRBV7-3	TRBJ2-2	-
CASSFEGRGGYTF	TGTGCCAGCAGCTTCGAGGGAAGAGGAGGCTACACCTTC	-	TRBV7-8	TRBJ1-2	-
CASSTYPGLAAYEQYF	TGTGCCAGTAGTACCTACCCCGGACTAGCGGCCTACGAGCAGTACTTC	TRBD2	TRBV19	TRBJ2-7	once
CASSVDLRGDIQYF	TGTGCCAGCAGCGTAGACCTGCGGGGGGACATTCAGTACTTC	TRBD2	TRBV9	TRBJ2-4	-
CASSYDRGEQCF	TGTGCCAGCAGTTATGACAGGGGCGAGCAGTGCTTC	TRBD1	TRBV28	TRBJ2-7	-
CASSLGGLAVGNEQFF	TGTGCCAGCAGCTTAGGGGGACTAGCGGTGGGCAATGAGCAGTTCTTC	TRBD2	TRBV7-3	TRBJ2-1	-
CASSLWLAGTGELFF	TGCGCCAGCAGCTTGTGGCTAGCGGGAACCGGGGAGCTGTTTTTT	TRBD2	TRBV5-1	TRBJ2-2	-
CASSRELAVYNEQFF	TGTGCCAGTAGTAGGGAACTAGCGGTATACAATGAGCAGTTCTTC	TRBD2	TRBV19	TRBJ2-1	-
CASSGDRGRETQYF	TGTGCCAGCAGTGGGGACAGGGGGAGAGAGACCCAGTACTTC	TRBD1	TRBV2	TRBJ2-5	-
CASSTGSYEQYF	TGTGCCAGCAGTACGGGGTCCTACGAGCAGTACTTC	-	TRBV7-6	TRBJ2-7	-
CSVDLGLEGLNEQFF	TGCAGCGTTGACCTTGGACTAGAGGGTCTCAATGAGCAGTTCTTC	TRBD2	TRBV29-1	TRBJ2-1	-
CASSPRPSGNGADTQYF	TGTGCCAGCAGCCCTAGGCCTAGCGGTAATGGGGCAGATACGCAGTATTTT	TRBD2	TRBV9	TRBJ2-3	-
CASSARLAGETQYF	TGTGCCAGCAGCGCAAGACTAGCGGGAGAGACCCAGTACTTC	TRBD2	TRBV7-9	TRBJ2-5	-
CASSQDRYDNEQFF	TGTGCCAGCAGCCAAGACAGATATGACAATGAGCAGTTCTTC	-	TRBV7-9	TRBJ2-1	-
CSSSLDGVGYTF	TGTTCCAGCAGCTTAGACGGAGTCGGCTACACCTTC	-	TRBV7-9	TRBJ1-2	-
CASSSYSGRISEQFF	TGTGCCAGCAGTTCTTATAGCGGGAGGATCAGTGAGCAGTTCTTC	TRBD2	TRBV28	TRBJ2-1	-
CASSRRRAENYGYTF	TGTGCCAGCTCCCGAAGGAGAGCAGAAAACTATGGCTACACCTTC	-	TRBV18	TRBJ1-2	-
CSVGAGGTDTQYF	TGCAGCGTTGGAGCGGGAGGCACAGATACGCAGTATTTT	TRBD2	TRBV29-1	TRBJ2-3	-
CASSFLGAGGYNEQFF	TGTGCCAGCAGTTTCCTAGGAGCGGGAGGTTACAATGAGCAGTTCTTC	TRBD2	TRBV27	TRBJ2-1	-
CASSPGGYGYTF	TGTGCCAGCAGTCCGGGGGGGTATGGCTACACCTTC	-	TRBV28	TRBJ1-2	-
CASSYQGNRGGELFF	TGTGCCAGCAGTTACCAGGGGAACAGGGGCGGGGAGCTGTTTTTT	TRBD1	TRBV6-5	TRBJ2-2	once
CASSIGLTGFSNEQYF	TGTGCCAGTAGTATAGGGTTGACAGGGTTCTCGAACGAGCAGTACTTC	TRBD1	TRBV19	TRBJ2-7	-
CAWAKEGTGNQPQHF	TGTGCCTGGGCTAAGGAGGGGACAGGTAATCAGCCCCAGCATTTT	TRBD1	TRBV30	TRBJ1-5	-
CASSASSGTAKTNNEQFF	TGTGCCAGCAGCGCTTCTTCCGGGACAGCAAAAACAAACAATGAGCAGTTCTTC	TRBD1	TRBV9	TRBJ2-1	-
CASSFFDRAQETQYF	TGTGCCAGCAGCTTCTTTGACAGGGCGCAAGAGACCCAGTACTTC	TRBD1	TRBV7-2	TRBJ2-5	-
CASSLLETQYF	TGTGCCAGCAGCCTTTTAGAGACCCAGTACTTC	-	TRBV7-2	TRBJ2-5	-
CASSQELREYPYEQYF	TGTGCCAGCAGCCAAGAGTTGCGGGAGTATCCCTACGAGCAGTACTTC	TRBD2	TRBV4-2	TRBJ2-7	-
CASSLPRLGSSYEQYF	TGCGCCAGCAGCTTACCCCGGCTGGGCAGCTCCTACGAGCAGTACTTC	-	TRBV5-1	TRBJ2-7	-